This TCR beta chain was profiled in a study of human T cells and chemical hapten exposure. Time point described: patch test 1, 2 weeks after DPC sensitization. Indicated treatment: therapeutic diphenylcyclopropenone sensitization with weekly scalp DPC. TCRdb analysed the RACE reads with MiXCR anew, one entry per CDR3 protein. The sample records around 52,000 distinct CDR3 sequences, around 9.3% being singletons. The V gene lost 5 bases and the J gene lost 0 bases, with 13 bases spanning the gap. The CDR3 runs 16 residues. Germline lookup yields CDR1 KGHSH and CDR2 LQKENI. The V call is TRBV18, the J call TRBJ1-4; D is unclear. The TCR originated in a woman aged 40 to 50 with alopecia areata. Some clones in this sample may be carry-over from other donors' samples. The specimen was whole blood, collected in connection with sensitization to the hapten diphenylcyclopropenone (DPC). CDR3 bases: TGTGCCAGCTCAGCAAAATACACTGCAACTAATGAAAAACTGTTTTTT. Its protein product is CASSAKYTATNEKLFF.